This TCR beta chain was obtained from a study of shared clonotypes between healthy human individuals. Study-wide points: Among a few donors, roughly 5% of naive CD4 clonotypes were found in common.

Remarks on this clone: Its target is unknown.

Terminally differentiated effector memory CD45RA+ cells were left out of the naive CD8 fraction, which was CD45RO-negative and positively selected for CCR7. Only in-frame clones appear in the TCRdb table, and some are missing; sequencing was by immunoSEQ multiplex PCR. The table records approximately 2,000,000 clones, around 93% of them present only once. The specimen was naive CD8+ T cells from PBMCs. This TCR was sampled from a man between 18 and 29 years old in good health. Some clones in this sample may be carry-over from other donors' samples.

The CDR3 nucleotides read TGTGCCAGCAAATCGGATGAAAAACTGTTTTTT. Amino acids: CASKSDEKLFF. The V gene is TRBV27, the J gene TRBJ1-4; D gene unclear. CDR3 length: 11 residues. The germline V gene encodes CDR1 MNHEY and CDR2 SMNVEV (reference sequence). Trimming removed 7 bases at V and 6 bases at J, with 6 bases between.